The sequence of this TCR beta chain was determined in a study of CD8 T cells in ankylosing spondylitis. Study observations and caveats: Clones linked to disease were reported to show significant enrichment in matched ankylosing spondylitis synovial fluid. Ankylosing spondylitis blood seemed to carry a telltale TCR beta motif made of about 8 highly homologous variants. There were earlier reports of some motif variants in reactive arthritis synovial fluid and blood.

Making the TCR beta libraries involved quantitative 5'-RACE with molecular barcodes. TCRdb recomputed calls from the 5' RACE reads with MiXCR, one row per CDR3 protein. The sample has fewer than 250,000 distinct CDR3 sequences; 8% to 11% are singletons. The V gene's germline CDR1 is KGHSH and CDR2 LQKENI. The CDR3 runs to 18 residues. With V trimmed by 6 bases and J by 2 bases, 17 bases remained unmatched. A remark on this clonotype: Its cognate antigen is unknown.

The origin of this receptor is a male donor with ankylosing spondylitis or in good health (not recorded which). The sequencing input was blood, either unsorted or a sorted T cell fraction (not recorded which). The genes are TRBV18 and TRBJ1-2, with 8 bases fitting TRBD1. CDR3 protein: CASSEMKQGGTLNYGYTF. The CDR3 bases are TGTGCCAGCTCCGAAATGAAACAGGGGGGCACCTTGAACTATGGCTACACCTTC.